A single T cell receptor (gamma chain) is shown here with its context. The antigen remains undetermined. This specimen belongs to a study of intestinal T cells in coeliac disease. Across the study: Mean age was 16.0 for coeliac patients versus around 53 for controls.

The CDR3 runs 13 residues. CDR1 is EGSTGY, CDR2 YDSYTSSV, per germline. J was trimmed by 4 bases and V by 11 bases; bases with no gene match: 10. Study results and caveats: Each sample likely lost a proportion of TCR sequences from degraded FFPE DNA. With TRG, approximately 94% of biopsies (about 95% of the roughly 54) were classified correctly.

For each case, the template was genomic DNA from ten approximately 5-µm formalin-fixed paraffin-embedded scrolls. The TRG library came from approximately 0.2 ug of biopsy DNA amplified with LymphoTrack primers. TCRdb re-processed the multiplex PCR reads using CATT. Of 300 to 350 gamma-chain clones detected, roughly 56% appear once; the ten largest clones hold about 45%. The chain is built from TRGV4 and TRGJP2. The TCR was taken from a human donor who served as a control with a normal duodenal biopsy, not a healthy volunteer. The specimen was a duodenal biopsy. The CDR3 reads CANLGTSDWIKTF. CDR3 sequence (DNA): TGTGCCAACCTGGGAACTAGTGATTGGATCAAGACGTTT.